The 31 T cell receptor beta chains listed next were all sequenced from one sample in a study of blood T cell repertoires in COVID-19. Libraries were prepared by immunoSEQ multiplex PCR; TCRdb keeps only in-frame clonotypes and omits some of them. The sample has about 200,000 clones; approximately 80% are singletons. Sequenced input: peripheral blood. These receptor sequences come from a middle-aged man with acute or convalescent COVID-19.

Remarks on this clone: Different DNA sequences within this sample yield the same CDR3. This sequence joins TRBV11-3 and TRBJ1-1, with a weak D call TRBD1 (5 bases). Trimming took off 1 base at V and 1 base at J, with 7 bases between the two ends. The CDR3 is 14 residues long. Germline V lookup: CDR1 SGHNT, CDR2 YENEEA. CDR3 DNA sequence: TGTGCCAGCAGCTTAGCGGGGGGGAACACTGAAGCTTTCTTT. It codes for CASSLAGGNTEAFF.

About this clone itself: Different DNA sequences within this sample yield the same CDR3. V is TRBV4-2 and J is TRBJ1-2, with TRBD1 as a possible D gene (6 bases). Trimming took off 0 bases at V and 5 bases at J, with 10 bases between the two ends. Germline CDR1 LGHNA, CDR2 YNFKEQ. The CDR3 spans 14 residues. The CDR3 DNA sequence: TGTGCCAGCAGCCAAGATTACAGGGTTTATGGCTACACCTTC. This encodes CASSQDYRVYGYTF.

The chain carries TRBV7-8 and TRBJ1-5; TRBD1 aligns across 8 bases. Per the germline V gene, CDR1 is SGHVS and CDR2 is FQNEAQ. V gave up 7 bases and J gave up 3 bases; unmatched junction bases: 11. CDR3 size: 16 residues. DNA of the CDR3: TGTGCCAGCAACCAGGGGGCGGCGGTGGACAATCAGCCCCAGCATTTT. Protein sequence: CASNQGAAVDNQPQHF.

Only one count was recorded for this clone. CDR3 DNA: TGCAGCGTTGAGTCGTGGGGACAGGACTCTGAAGCTTTCTTT. Amino acid sequence: CSVESWGQDSEAFF. The chain joins TRBV29-1 to TRBJ1-1, with 8 bases aligning to TRBD1. The junction had 9 bases not matched to a gene; V was cut back by 3 bases and J by 6 bases. Germline CDR1 is SQVTM and CDR2 is ANQGSEA. This CDR3 has 14 residues.

CDR3 loop: CAWTIQGARGYTF. The CDR3, as DNA: TGTGCCTGGACTATACAGGGGGCGAGGGGCTACACCTTC. V is TRBV30 and J is TRBJ1-2; TRBD1 aligns across 9 bases. The V gene's germline CDR1 is GTSNPN and CDR2 SVGIG (reference sequence). The CDR3 covers 13 residues. V lost 4 bases to trimming and J lost 8 bases; unmatched junction nucleotides: 8.

The CDR3 is CASSVIDSSANEQFF. For the CDR3, the DNA is TGTGCCAGCAGCGTAATCGACTCGTCAGCCAATGAGCAGTTCTTC. This chain uses TRBV9 with TRBJ2-1; D unclear. CDR3 size: 15 residues. V lost 1 base and J 6 bases, leaving 14 bases between the germline ends. Looked up from germline, CDR1 is SGDLS and CDR2 is YYNGEE.

The chain links TRBV6-5 to TRBJ2-1; D is perhaps TRBD1 (5 bases). The CDR3 extends over 13 amino acids. Germline assignment: CDR1 MNHEY and CDR2 SVGAGI. The germline V and J ends were trimmed by 5 bases and 9 bases, with 14 bases remaining between them. The CDR3 DNA reads TGTGCCAGCAGTCAACAGGTACCGGGTGAGCAGTTCTTC. It is translated as CASSQQVPGEQFF.

This clone was detected once. The chain links TRBV4-1 to TRBJ1-2; TRBD1 might be the D (6 bases). CDR1 MGHRA and CDR2 YSYEKL come from the germline V gene. V lost 3 bases, J lost 4 bases, and 12 bases lay in between. CDR3 length: 14 amino acids. CDR3 sequence (DNA): TGCGCCAGCAGCCAGGTACAGGGCCCCTATGGCTACACCTTC. It yields the protein CASSQVQGPYGYTF.

This clone was recorded a few times. The junction differs from germline at one of its ends, possibly a read error. The chain is built from TRBV19 and TRBJ1-2, with TRBD1 as a possible D gene (6 bases). This CDR3 is built from 14 residues. Germline V gene data show CDR1 as LNHDA and CDR2 as SQIVND (reference sequence). CDR3 in amino acids: CASSVDRINYGYTF. CDR3 sequence (DNA): TGTGCCAGTAGTGTAGACAGGATTAACTATGGCTACACCTTC.

The chain couples TRBV3-1 (or the pseudogene TRBV3-2) to TRBJ2-7; weak D call: TRBD2 (6 bases). The germline CDR1 and CDR2 sequences are LGHDT and YNNKEL (reference sequence). With 4 bases removed from V and 7 bases from J, the gap between germline ends came to 20 bases. CDR3 length: 15 amino acids. CDR3 in DNA: TGTGCCAGCAGCCTAGGGCTCCGCCTTGGAGGGGAGCAGTACTTC. Residues: CASSLGLRLGGEQYF.

V usage is TRBV7-2 and J usage is TRBJ1-2; 9 bases align to TRBD1. The CDR3 spans 15 residues. The J segment lost 4 bases and the V segment lost 5 bases, leaving 8 bases of the junction unmatched. Germline V gene lookup returns CDR1 SGHTA and CDR2 FQGNSA. As DNA, the CDR3 is TGTGCCAGCAGCACTTTGACAGGGGGTAGCTATGGCTACACCTTC. It specifies CASSTLTGGSYGYTF.

The V gene is TRBV7-9, the J gene TRBJ2-2; D is unresolved. The germline gives CDR1 SEHNR, CDR2 FQNEAQ (reference sequence). The CDR3 has 13 amino acids. Deletions cut 5 bases from V and 6 bases from J, with 10 bases between. The DNA of the CDR3 is TGTGCCAGCAGCACTGTAGTCTCCGGGGAGCTGTTTTTT. Translation gives CASSTVVSGELFF.

The genes are TRBV6-1 and TRBJ1-2, with D possibly matching TRBD1 (5 bases). The CDR3 length is 12 residues. CDR1 and CDR2 (germline): MNHNS, SASEGT. Trimming left V 3 bases short and J 8 bases short, with 10 bases between. DNA of the CDR3: TGTGCCAGCAGTGAGCAGGGTTGGGGCTACACCTTC. Residues: CASSEQGWGYTF.

The chain joins TRBV19 to TRBJ1-3, with D maybe TRBD1 (6 bases). CDR3 size: 17 residues. From germline, CDR1 is LNHDA and CDR2 SQIVND (reference sequence). Trimming took 7 bases from V and 0 from J, leaving 19 bases between them. The DNA of the CDR3 is TGTGCCAGTACCTCGAACAGGGTGGGAGACTCTGGAAACACCATATATTTT. Amino acid sequence: CASTSNRVGDSGNTIYF.

This sequence joins TRBV4-1 and TRBJ2-1, with 7 positions matching TRBD2. From germline, CDR1 is MGHRA and CDR2 YSYEKL. The CDR3 covers 15 residues. V shed 4 bases and J 8 bases; nucleotides not matched to a gene: 11. The CDR3 here is CASSRDYRNFDEQFF. CDR3 DNA: TGCGCCAGCAGCCGGGACTACCGGAACTTCGATGAGCAGTTCTTC.

This clone was counted many times. The V call is TRBV10-3, the J call TRBJ1-1; tentative D call: TRBD1 (6 bases). The V gene lost 5 bases and the J gene lost 1 base, with 8 bases spanning the gap. The CDR3 consists of 13 residues. CDR1 and CDR2 from the germline V gene are ENHRY and SYGVKD. CDR3 region: CAISRTENTEAFF. The CDR3 coding sequence is TGTGCCATCAGTCGGACAGAGAACACTGAAGCTTTCTTT.

This clone was recorded a few times. This chain connects TRBV6-6 to TRBJ2-7; D unclear. Looked up from germline, CDR1 is MNHNY and CDR2 is SVGAGI (reference sequence). V gave up 2 bases and J gave up 6 bases, with 11 bases separating them. This CDR3 contains 13 residues. The CDR3: CASSYPSEGEQYF. The DNA of the CDR3 is TGTGCCAGCAGTTACCCTAGTGAAGGCGAGCAGTACTTC.

The genes are TRBV4-1 and TRBJ2-1, with TRBD2 identical over 13 bases. With 4 bases clipped from V and 8 bases from J, the junction kept 5 bases outside the gene matches. The CDR3 consists of 15 residues. CDR1 is MGHRA, CDR2 YSYEKL, per germline. Here the CDR3 reads CASSLGLAGTHEQFF. CDR3 in DNA: TGCGCCAGCAGCCTGGGACTAGCGGGAACCCATGAGCAGTTCTTC.

This chain joins TRBV9 and TRBJ1-1; TRBD1 is a possible D gene (6 bases). The CDR3 has 16 amino acids. V gave up 3 bases and J gave up 5 bases, with 20 bases separating them. Germline V gene lookup returns CDR1 SGDLS and CDR2 YYNGEE. The CDR3, as DNA: TGTGCCAGCAGCGACCCCACCACAGGGAGAAGAACTGAAGCTTTCTTT. Encoded protein: CASSDPTTGRRTEAFF. The full variable domain, in which reference TRBV9 and TRBJ1-1 provide the parts outside the CDR3, is DSGVTQTPKHLITATGQRVTLRCSPRSGDLSVYWYQQSLDQGLQFLIQYYNGEERAKGNILERFSAQQFPDLHSELNLSSLELGDSALYFCASSDPTTGRRTEAFFGQGTRLTVV.

The gene calls are TRBV18 and TRBJ1-1, with D uncertain. The CDR3 has 13 residues. Trimming left V 6 bases short and J 4 bases short, with 12 bases between. CDR1 is KGHSH and CDR2 is LQKENI in the germline V gene. Here the CDR3 reads CASSPAAGTEAFF. The CDR3 DNA is TGTGCCAGCTCCCCTGCGGCGGGCACTGAAGCTTTCTTT.

This clone came up once. The chain recombines TRBV19 with TRBJ2-1; D is unclear. This CDR3 is 12 amino acids long. Per the germline V gene, CDR1 is LNHDA and CDR2 is SQIVND (reference sequence). V was shortened by 4 bases and J by 10 bases, with 11 bases between the two germline ends. CDR3 sequence (DNA): TGTGCCAGTAGTACCTTGGGCGTAGAGCAGTTCTTC. This gives the protein CASSTLGVEQFF.

The chain carries TRBV4-1 and TRBJ1-5; no reliable D call. The V and J ends lost 3 bases and 2 bases respectively, with 17 bases between them. Looked up from germline, CDR1 is MGHRA and CDR2 is YSYEKL. The CDR3 totals 17 residues. In nucleotides, the CDR3 is TGCGCCAGCAGCCAGGGCTGGAACCTGATGGGCAATCAGCCCCAGCATTTT. It encodes CASSQGWNLMGNQPQHF.

The J gene is TRBJ2-5, the V gene TRBV9; unclear D gene. CDR1 and CDR2 (germline): SGDLS, YYNGEE. Trimming shortened V by 7 bases and J by 1 base, and 11 bases separated the two germline ends. This CDR3 is built from 13 residues. CDR3 nucleotide sequence: TGTGCCAGCTCCCGAGGCCTCCAAGAGACCCAGTACTTC. It codes for CASSRGLQETQYF.

The CDR3 DNA is TGTGCCAGCAGTGAATCACTAGGGCAGGGGAAAACAGATACGCAGTATTTT. Encoded protein: CASSESLGQGKTDTQYF. The chain employs TRBV25-1 and TRBJ2-3; D perhaps matches TRBD1 (6 bases). The V and J ends lost 1 base and 3 bases respectively, with 17 bases between them. The CDR3 has 17 residues. CDR1 is MGHDK, CDR2 SYGVNS, per germline.

The genes are TRBV7-9 and TRBJ1-5; no firm D call. Germline lookup yields CDR1 SEHNR and CDR2 FQNEAQ (reference sequence). V lost 5 bases and J 1 base, leaving 6 bases between the germline ends. This CDR3 contains 13 residues. The CDR3 DNA sequence: TGTGCCAGCAGCCCCGGGAGCAATCAGCCCCAGCATTTT. It yields the protein CASSPGSNQPQHF.

The table lists this clone with a few counts. This chain links TRBV25-1 with TRBJ1-2; 7 bases agree with TRBD1. J was trimmed by 4 bases and V by 2 bases; bases with no gene match: 4. This CDR3 spans 14 amino acids. Germline-derived CDR1 and CDR2 are MGHDK and SYGVNS. The CDR3 coding sequence is TGTGCCAGCAGTGAAGGGAACAGGGGCTATGGCTACACCTTC. This codes for CASSEGNRGYGYTF.

The V call is TRBV4-2, the J call TRBJ2-1, with 13 bases identical to TRBD2. Germline V gives CDR1 LGHNA, CDR2 YNFKEQ. Trimming cost V 4 bases and J 8 bases; bases outside gene matches: 8. CDR3 length equals 16 residues. The CDR3, as DNA: TGTGCCAGCAGCCCTCGGACTAGCGGGAGTAAATATGAGCAGTTCTTC. It is translated as CASSPRTSGSKYEQFF.

The V gene is TRBV12-3 or TRBV12-4, the J gene TRBJ1-6, with a possible D match to TRBD1 (5 bases). V lost 6 bases to trimming and J lost 16 bases, with 16 bases between them. The CDR3 totals 12 residues. The CDR3 region is CASSSDTFQLHF. The CDR3 region has the DNA TGTGCCAGCAGCTCGGACACCTTCCAACTCCACTTT.

The J gene is TRBJ2-7, the V gene TRBV4-1; D is perhaps TRBD1 (6 bases). Trimming took off 2 bases at V and 3 bases at J, with 14 bases between the two ends. CDR1 and CDR2 (germline): MGHRA, YSYEKL. CDR3 length: 15 amino acids. The CDR3 DNA reads as TGCGCCAGCAGCCAAACCGGGACACCCAACTACGAGCAGTACTTC. It specifies CASSQTGTPNYEQYF.

This clone has a handful of counts. The CDR3 spells CASGLENTGELFF. The CDR3, as DNA: TGCGCCAGTGGACTGGAAAACACCGGGGAGCTGTTTTTT. The chain employs TRBV10-1 and TRBJ2-2, with D perhaps matching TRBD2 (5 bases). Trimming stripped 9 bases from V and 2 bases from J, with 10 bases between. The CDR3 has 13 residues. In germline, CDR1 is WNHNN, CDR2 SYGVQD (reference sequence).

The V call is TRBV30, the J call TRBJ1-1; D may be TRBD1 (5 bases). Germline V gives CDR1 GTSNPN, CDR2 SVGIG (reference sequence). The CDR3 consists of 17 residues. V was clipped by 6 bases and J by 4 bases, with 27 bases between them. In DNA, the CDR3 is TGTGCCTGCAACCTCGCGGGACGGTGGGGAGGTGGCACTGAAGCTTTCTTT. Amino acid sequence: CACNLAGRWGGGTEAFF.